One TCR beta chain is described in this entry. Its specificity is not known. The read stops 3 residues short of the end of the CDR3; the missing end is completed from the germline J gene. Assay: immunoSEQ multiplex PCR; the TCRdb copy retains only in-frame clones and omits some. In total the sample includes some 14,000 clones, none of them seen once. Trimming removed 8 bases from V and 4 bases from J, with 5 bases in between. Germline loops: CDR1 SNHLY, CDR2 FYNNEI. The CDR3 runs 11 residues. Reduced serum IgG, IgA and/or IgM plus specific antibody deficiency defined CVID. Patients and controls were mostly of Caucasian heritage. These data belong to a study of T cell clonality in common variable immunodeficiency. The study, taken as a whole, reports: Fewer TCRbeta clones were shared among CVID subjects than controls. Fewer deletions and N-nucleotide insertions were reportedly seen in common variable immunodeficiency TCR beta sequences.

The TCR sequence derives from a human donor with common variable immunodeficiency. Material: peripheral blood mononuclear cells. This rearrangement joins TRBV2 to TRBJ1-4, with D hard to call. This CDR3 reads CASVLNEKLFF. The part of the CDR3 DNA that was read is TGTGCCAGCGTTCTTAATGAAAAA.